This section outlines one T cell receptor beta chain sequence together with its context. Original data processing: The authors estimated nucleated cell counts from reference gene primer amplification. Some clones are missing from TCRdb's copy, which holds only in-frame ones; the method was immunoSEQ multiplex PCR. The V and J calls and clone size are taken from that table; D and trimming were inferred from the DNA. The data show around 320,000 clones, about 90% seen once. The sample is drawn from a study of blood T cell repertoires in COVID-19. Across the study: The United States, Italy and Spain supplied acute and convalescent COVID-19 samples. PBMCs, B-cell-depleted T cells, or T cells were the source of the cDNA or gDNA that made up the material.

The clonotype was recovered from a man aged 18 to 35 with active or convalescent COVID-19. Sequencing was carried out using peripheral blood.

CDR3 sequence: CASSSPGAYNEQFF. CDR3 nucleotide sequence: TGTGCCAGCAGCTCCCCGGGAGCCTACAATGAGCAGTTCTTC. The genes are TRBV11-2 and TRBJ2-1; D is possibly TRBD2 (6 bases). The CDR3 spans 14 residues. The V end lost 4 bases, the J end lost 2 bases, and 9 bases lay between the germline ends. Germline lookup yields CDR1 SGHAT and CDR2 FQNNGV.